The present TCR beta chain was sequenced within a study of blood T cell repertoires in COVID-19 (dated by TCRdb to the early 2020s). With respect to the entire study: The collaborator samples originated in the United States, Italy and Spain and spanned the acute and convalescent phases of COVID-19. The repertoires were made available in a free public database intended to serve as a resource for research on the immune response to SARS-CoV-2. Samples were obtained from the ongoing ImmuneRACE study (first 160 participants) and from 1,200 or so subjects provided by 6 global collaborators. The dataset comprised deeply sampled blood TCRbeta repertoires from subjects exposed to, actively infected with, or recovered from COVID-19. Nearly every sample came with metadata listing a de-identified subject ID, COVID-19 status, age in years and sex. Where available, HLA class I and class II types were obtained from metadata supplied by the sample provider rather than from assay-based typing. The prospective study material was composed of cDNA or gDNA derived from T cells, B-cell-depleted T cells, or PBMCs. The research as a whole found: The amount of clinical and demographic metadata varied by source and participant and was provided uncurated.

In the prospective study, participants were about 18 to 95 years old, resided in fewer than 25 geographic areas of the United States, and were enrolled through a virtual design. To assign participants to cohorts, the prospective study relied on clinical history that participants themselves reported in a screening survey and a study questionnaire. Recovered participants in ImmuneRACE Cohort 3 were defined by two consecutive negative NP/OP PCR tests, clearance by a healthcare professional, or resolution of symptoms. Each participant in the prospective study had whole blood, serum and a nasopharyngeal or oropharyngeal swab collected by mobile phlebotomists. Participants in the prospective study had the option to provide additional blood draws and questionnaires over an approximately 2-month period. Before DNA extraction, prospective study blood samples were shipped either frozen or at room temperature.

TCRbeta CDR3 regions were amplified from genomic DNA using the immunoSEQ Assay, a bias-controlled multiplex PCR. As for how the authors treated the data: Nucleated cell counts per sample were estimated from amplification of reference gene primers within the assay. To quantify the absolute abundance of each unique TCRbeta CDR3 rearrangement, sequence reads were collapsed and filtered. Productive Simpson clonality was computed per sample as the square root of Simpson's diversity index over productive rearrangements. TCRdb re-hosts the immuneACCESS table, in-frame sequences only. Its copies lack some clones; in the studies checked, an unresolved V gene accounts for under half of them, and the cause for the rest is not known. Clonal size and the V and J genes are those of that table, whereas D and trimming came from the DNA. The sample includes around 200,000 clones, with about nine tenths observed a single time. The top ten hold about 2.6% of the sample.

Notes on this clone: The clone's antigen remains unknown. Base qualities are missing; no much larger clone stands one base away.

The sequence derives from a woman in her thirties who had recovered from COVID-19. Sequencing was carried out using PBMCs or T cells enriched from blood (not recorded which).

The sequenced DNA is TGTGCCAGCCTTGAGTTTGTAGCTTTCTTT. Translation gives CASLEFVAFF. The V gene is TRBV2 and the J gene is TRBJ1-1; no D segment can be confidently identified. The germline ends are 11 bases apart after V is trimmed by 8 bases and J by 10 bases. The germline V gene sets CDR1 to SNHLY and CDR2 to FYNNEI. Measured from the cysteine to the phenylalanine, the CDR3 is 10 residues long. Here the CDR3 DNA is all that survives: 30 bases in frame from base 1.